The present T cell receptor beta chain was sequenced within a study of cytomegalovirus exposure and HLA in healthy donors. The CDR3 consists of 18 residues. The J segment lost 7 bases and the V segment lost 1 base, leaving 10 bases of the junction unmatched. Germline V gene data show CDR1 as LGHNA and CDR2 as YNFKEQ. The method was immunoSEQ multiplex PCR; TCRdb's version includes in-frame clones alone and lacks a portion of them. This table has some 90,000 clones, around 88% appearing once. Sequenced sample: PBMCs. This receptor was obtained from a woman in her twenties or thirties in good health and CMV-seronegative. The chain recombines TRBV4-2 with TRBJ2-2; 12 bases align to TRBD2. Here the CDR3 DNA reads TGTGCCAGCAGCCAAGGGGGACTAGCGGGTAATGGAGGCGGGGAGCTGTTTTTT. Encoded protein: CASSQGGLAGNGGGELFF.